This T cell receptor (beta chain) is drawn from a study of control samples from healthy donors and cancer patients. CDR1 and CDR2 (germline): LGHDT, YNNKEL (reference sequence). This CDR3 contains 12 residues. The V gene lost 3 bases and the J gene lost 7 bases, with 10 bases spanning the gap. Generated by immunoSEQ multiplex PCR, the TCRdb table keeps only in-frame clones and is missing some. This sample has around 120,000 clones, with roughly nine tenths found just once. J is TRBJ2-7 and V is TRBV3-1 (or the pseudogene TRBV3-2), with D unresolved. This clonotype was sampled from a woman aged 18-29 years in good health. Sequences were obtained from blood. CDR3: CASSHALGEQYF. CDR3 DNA: TGTGCCAGCAGCCACGCCTTAGGTGAGCAGTACTTC.